The rows below give T cell receptor beta chains drawn from one sample of a study of blood T cells in healthy people across ages. A single record per CDR3 protein comes from TCRdb applying MiXCR to the 5' RACE reads. The repertoire consists of about 800,000 distinct CDR3 sequences, with roughly 64% occurring once and the leading ten covering around 22%. The sample was blood. The receptors derive from a young man in good health. Both conserved end residues are part of each CDR3. D genes are given only for firm matches. For some rows the clone size is stated as once, few or many, or as a class when expanded; others skip it.

TRBV5-1	TRBJ2-1	-	-	CASSLGPGETQFF	TGCGCCAGCAGCTTGGGGCCAGGAGAGACCCAGTTCTTC
TRBV5-1	TRBJ2-6	-	-	CASSLVAGTDSGANVLTF	TGCGCCAGCAGCTTGGTGGCAGGGACCGACTCTGGGGCCAACGTCCTGACTTTC
TRBV5-5	TRBJ2-7	-	few	CASTPTSQYSYEQYF	TGTGCCAGCACGCCGACATCCCAATACTCCTACGAGCAGTACTTC
TRBV10-3	TRBJ2-4	-	once	CAISESDYIQYF	TGTGCCATCAGTGAGTCCGATTACATTCAGTACTTC
TRBV7-7	TRBJ2-5	-	-	CASSFTGLETQYF	TGTGCCAGCAGCTTCACTGGATTAGAGACCCAGTACTTC
TRBV24-1	TRBJ1-5	-	-	CATSWSNQPQHF	TGTGCCACCAGTTGGAGCAATCAGCCCCAGCATTTT
TRBV7-8	TRBJ1-3	-	-	CASSSGRTTGNTIYF	TGTGCCAGCAGCTCTGGACGCACAACTGGAAACACCATATATTTT
TRBV20-1	TRBJ2-4	-	-	CSASTLGVDIQYF	TGCAGTGCTTCGACCCTGGGGGTAGACATTCAGTACTTC
TRBV27	TRBJ1-1	-	-	CASSPTRGAFREAFF	TGTGCCAGCAGTCCGACGAGGGGGGCTTTTAGGGAAGCTTTCTTT
TRBV28	TRBJ1-5	TRBD1	-	CASSSGGQRTLPNQPQHF	TGTGCCAGCAGTTCAGGGGGCCAACGAACCTTACCGAATCAGCCCCAGCATTTT
TRBV20-1	TRBJ1-2	TRBD1	-	CSARELGQGAHGYTF	TGCAGTGCTCGAGAACTAGGGCAGGGGGCTCATGGCTACACCTTC
TRBV7-2	TRBJ2-1	-	-	CASSLWASSYNEQFF	TGTGCCAGCAGCTTATGGGCTAGCTCCTACAATGAGCAGTTCTTC
TRBV12-3/TRBV12-4	TRBJ2-1	TRBD2	-	CAGSGGPSHEQFF	TGTGCTGGCTCGGGGGGGCCTTCCCATGAGCAGTTCTTC
TRBV27	TRBJ2-3	TRBD1	-	CASRATGVPDTQYF	TGTGCCAGCAGGGCGACAGGGGTTCCAGATACGCAGTATTTT
TRBV7-2	TRBJ2-1	-	once	CASSPDQYSYEQFF	TGTGCCAGCAGCCCGGACCAATACAGCTATGAGCAGTTCTTC
TRBV7-3	TRBJ2-1	-	-	CASSAEDGEQFF	TGTGCCAGCAGCGCCGAGGACGGTGAGCAGTTCTTC
TRBV4-3	TRBJ1-4	-	once	CASSQDPGLANEKLFF	TGCGCCAGCAGCCAAGATCCAGGGTTGGCTAATGAAAAACTGTTTTTT
TRBV5-1	TRBJ1-2	-	once	CASSRRAEDYGYTF	TGCGCCAGCAGCCGGCGGGCAGAGGACTATGGCTACACCTTC
TRBV7-2	TRBJ2-5	TRBD2	once	CASTEWGGKGETQYF	TGTGCCAGCACCGAATGGGGGGGGAAGGGTGAGACCCAGTACTTC
TRBV10-2	TRBJ1-2	-	-	CASSGGFYYGYTF	TGCGCCAGCAGTGGGGGCTTTTACTATGGCTACACCTTC
TRBV5-6	TRBJ2-5	-	-	CASSWRVPGSETQYF	TGTGCCAGCAGCTGGAGGGTACCAGGGTCAGAGACCCAGTACTTC
TRBV25-1	TRBJ2-5	-	-	CASKGLNRQETQYF	TGTGCCAGCAAGGGGCTCAACCGACAAGAGACCCAGTACTTC
TRBV7-9	TRBJ2-7	-	few	CASRQAGAHEQYF	TGTGCCAGCAGACAAGCAGGGGCGCACGAGCAGTACTTC
TRBV6-2/TRBV6-3	TRBJ2-1	-	few	CASSSSGGLEFF	TGTGCCAGCAGTTCGAGTGGGGGCCTGGAGTTCTTC
TRBV7-2	TRBJ2-4	-	-	CASSFCDRITKNIQYF	TGTGCCAGCAGCTTCTGTGACCGAATAACCAAAAACATTCAGTACTTC
TRBV4-2	TRBJ2-6	TRBD1	few	CASSLGTGSSGANVLTF	TGTGCCAGCAGCCTAGGGACAGGGAGCTCTGGGGCCAACGTCCTGACTTTC
TRBV20-1	TRBJ2-7	-	-	CSARVPSSAIHEQYF	TGCAGTGCTAGGGTTCCTAGCAGCGCTATCCACGAGCAGTACTTC
TRBV12-3/TRBV12-4	TRBJ2-4	-	-	CASSFWNLAKNIQYF	TGTGCCAGCAGTTTTTGGAATCTAGCCAAAAACATTCAGTACTTC
TRBV6-1	TRBJ2-5	TRBD2	-	CASPPTSGGETQYF	TGTGCCAGCCCACCTACTAGCGGGGGGGAGACCCAGTACTTC
TRBV7-2	TRBJ2-5	-	-	CASSLSSGDPRTQYF	TGTGCCAGCAGCTTGTCGTCAGGGGACCCAAGGACCCAGTACTTC
TRBV20-1	TRBJ1-2	-	-	CSASQTSTMNGYTF	TGCAGTGCCTCCCAGACATCCACTATGAATGGCTACACCTTC
TRBV6-5	TRBJ2-5	-	-	CASRPGTHQETQYF	TGTGCCAGCAGACCCGGGACCCATCAAGAGACCCAGTACTTC
TRBV6-4	TRBJ1-2	TRBD1	-	CASSAFGTGLPRGYTF	TGTGCCAGCAGTGCCTTCGGGACAGGTCTGCCTAGGGGCTACACCTTC
TRBV7-8	TRBJ2-1	-	-	CASSLGTPENEQFF	TGTGCCAGCAGCTTGGGGACACCTGAAAATGAGCAGTTCTTC
TRBV20-1	TRBJ2-7	TRBD1	few	CSASDRGPQAYEQYF	TGCAGTGCTAGTGACAGGGGGCCCCAAGCCTACGAGCAGTACTTC
TRBV29-1	TRBJ2-7	TRBD1	-	CSVDGTGVEQYF	TGCAGCGTCGATGGGACAGGGGTCGAGCAGTACTTC